This T cell receptor beta chain was recorded in a study of cytomegalovirus exposure and HLA in healthy donors. CDR3 size: 20 residues. The J segment lost 0 bases and the V segment lost 0 bases, leaving 14 bases of the junction unmatched. Per germline, CDR1 MGHRA and CDR2 YSYEKL. Profiling relied on immunoSEQ multiplex PCR, and the TCRdb table lists in-frame clones only, not all of them. The sample consists of 150,000 to 200,000 clones, roughly 86% of them appearing once. The sequence was obtained from a young woman in good health and CMV-seronegative. The sample comprised PBMCs. V usage is TRBV4-1 and J usage is TRBJ1-1; the match to TRBD1 covers 9 bases. CDR3 loop: CASSQEGTGISVLLNTEAFF. CDR3 nucleotides: TGCGCCAGCAGCCAAGAGGGGACAGGGATTTCAGTCCTCCTGAACACTGAAGCTTTCTTT.